This TCR beta chain derives from a study of T cell repertoires in cytomegalovirus infection. As for the study in general: Both CMV infection and a matching HLA type were indicated by public TCR beta signatures.

In TCRdb, the reads were re-called with MiXCR into one record per CDR3 protein. Of roughly 800,000 distinct CDR3 sequences in the sample, almost 30% are singletons; the top ten hold under 15%. Many counts were recorded for this clonotype. Its specificity is unknown. This TCR was recovered from a human donor in good health (CMV status not recorded). Some clones in this sample may be carry-over from other donors' samples. The sequencing used cultured CD8+ T cells from PBMCs, collected from culture after CMV antigen stimulation.

CDR3 bases: TGTGCCAGCAGCCTGGACATCAATCAGCCCCAGCATTTT. Encoded protein: CASSLDINQPQHF. This chain connects TRBV5-5 to TRBJ1-5; the D gene is possibly TRBD1 (5 bases). Trimming took off 4 bases at V and 3 bases at J, with 8 bases between the two ends. Germline CDR1 and CDR2: SGHKS and YYEKEE (reference sequence). The CDR3 loop spans 13 amino acids.